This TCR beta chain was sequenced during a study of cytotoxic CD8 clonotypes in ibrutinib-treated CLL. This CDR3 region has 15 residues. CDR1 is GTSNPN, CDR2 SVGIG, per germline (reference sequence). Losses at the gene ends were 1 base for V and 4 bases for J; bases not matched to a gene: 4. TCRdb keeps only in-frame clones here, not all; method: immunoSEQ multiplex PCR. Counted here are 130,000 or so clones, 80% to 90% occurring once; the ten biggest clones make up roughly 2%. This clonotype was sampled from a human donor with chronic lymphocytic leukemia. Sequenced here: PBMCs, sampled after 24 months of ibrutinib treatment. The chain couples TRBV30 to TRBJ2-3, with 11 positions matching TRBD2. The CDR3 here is CAWSGLAGGPDTQYF. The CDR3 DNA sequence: TGTGCCTGGAGTGGCCTAGCGGGGGGTCCAGATACGCAGTATTTT.